The entry below gives a single TCR beta chain sequence along with its context. What it recognizes is unknown. V lost 5 bases, J lost 6 bases, and 9 bases stayed unmatched. The CDR3 loop spans 15 amino acids. Germline V gene data show CDR1 as SGHVS and CDR2 as FQNEAQ. Generated by immunoSEQ multiplex PCR, the TCRdb table keeps only in-frame clones and is missing some. The sample carries about 30,000 clones, 87% recorded once. These data come from a study of lymphopenia after photon versus proton radiotherapy. Study-level points and caveats: Better survival with proton therapy was suggested as possible, not demonstrated.

This material consisted of peripheral blood, taken from a patient treated with proton-based radiotherapy. The sequence was obtained from an older woman with cholangiocarcinoma. Some clones in this sample may be carry-over from other donors' samples. The V and J genes are TRBV7-8 and TRBJ1-5, with 8 bases aligning to TRBD1. As DNA, the CDR3 is TGTGCCAGCAGCCCAGGACAGGGCGAGGTTCAGCCCCAGCATTTT. This translates into CASSPGQGEVQPQHF.